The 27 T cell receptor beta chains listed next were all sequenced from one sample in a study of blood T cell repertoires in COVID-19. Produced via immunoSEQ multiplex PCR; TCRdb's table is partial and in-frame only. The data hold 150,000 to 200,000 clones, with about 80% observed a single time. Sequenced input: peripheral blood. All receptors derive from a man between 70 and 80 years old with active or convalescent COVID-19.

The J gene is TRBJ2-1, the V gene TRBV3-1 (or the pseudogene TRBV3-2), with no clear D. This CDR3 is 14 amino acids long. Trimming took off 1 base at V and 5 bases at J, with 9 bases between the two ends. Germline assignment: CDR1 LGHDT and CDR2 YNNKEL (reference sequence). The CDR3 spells CASSQVPQNNEQFF. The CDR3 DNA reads TGTGCCAGCAGCCAAGTTCCACAGAACAATGAGCAGTTCTTC.

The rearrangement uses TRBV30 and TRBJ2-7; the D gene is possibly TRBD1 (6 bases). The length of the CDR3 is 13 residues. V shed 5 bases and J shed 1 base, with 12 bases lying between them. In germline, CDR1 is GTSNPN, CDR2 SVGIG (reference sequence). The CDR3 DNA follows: TGTGCCTGGGGGGCAGGGGCGTCCTACGAGCAGTACTTC. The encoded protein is CAWGAGASYEQYF.

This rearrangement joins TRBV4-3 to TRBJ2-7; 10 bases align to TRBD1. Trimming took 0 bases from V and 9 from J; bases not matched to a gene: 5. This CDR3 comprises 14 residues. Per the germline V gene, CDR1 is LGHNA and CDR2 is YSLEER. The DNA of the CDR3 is TGCGCCAGCAGCCAAGAGACAGGGGGCGTAGGGCAGTACTTC. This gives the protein CASSQETGGVGQYF.

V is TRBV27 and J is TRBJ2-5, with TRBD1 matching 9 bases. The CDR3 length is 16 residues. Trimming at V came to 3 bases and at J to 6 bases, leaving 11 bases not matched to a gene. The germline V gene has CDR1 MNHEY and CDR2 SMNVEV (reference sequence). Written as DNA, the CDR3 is TGTGCCAGCAGTTTGGGACAGGGTTTTTCGGCGAAGACCCAGTACTTC. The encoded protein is CASSLGQGFSAKTQYF.

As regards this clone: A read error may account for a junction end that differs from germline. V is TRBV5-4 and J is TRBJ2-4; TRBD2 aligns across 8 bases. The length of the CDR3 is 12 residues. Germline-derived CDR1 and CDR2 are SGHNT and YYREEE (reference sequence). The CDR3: CASSLPSGGIFF. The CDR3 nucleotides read TGTGCCAGCAGCTTGCCTTCGGGGGGGATCTTCTTC. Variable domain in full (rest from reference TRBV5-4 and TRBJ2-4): ETGVTQSPTHLIKTRGQQVTLRCSSQSGHNTVSWYQQALGQGPQFIFQYYREEENGRGNFPPRFSGLQFPNYSSELNVNALELDDSALYLCASSLPSGGIFFGAGTRLSVL.

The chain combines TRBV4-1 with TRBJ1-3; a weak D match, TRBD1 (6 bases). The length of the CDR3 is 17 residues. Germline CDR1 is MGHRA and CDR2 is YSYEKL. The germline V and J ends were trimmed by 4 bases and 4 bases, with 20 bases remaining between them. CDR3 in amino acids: CASSPRTYRDGGNTIYF. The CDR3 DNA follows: TGCGCCAGCAGCCCAAGGACATACAGGGACGGGGGAAACACCATATATTTT.

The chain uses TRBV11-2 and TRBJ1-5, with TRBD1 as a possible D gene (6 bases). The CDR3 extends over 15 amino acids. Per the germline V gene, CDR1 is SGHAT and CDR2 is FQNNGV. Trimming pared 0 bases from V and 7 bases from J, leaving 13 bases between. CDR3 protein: CASSLDRGAWQPQHF. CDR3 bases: TGTGCCAGCAGCTTAGATCGGGGGGCTTGGCAGCCCCAGCATTTT. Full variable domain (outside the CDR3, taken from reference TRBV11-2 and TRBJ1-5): EAGVAQSPRYKIIEKRQSVAFWCNPISGHATLYWYQQILGQGPKLLIQFQNNGVVDDSQLPKDRFSAERLKGVDSTLKIQPAKLEDSAVYLCASSLDRGAWQPQHFGDGTRLSIL.

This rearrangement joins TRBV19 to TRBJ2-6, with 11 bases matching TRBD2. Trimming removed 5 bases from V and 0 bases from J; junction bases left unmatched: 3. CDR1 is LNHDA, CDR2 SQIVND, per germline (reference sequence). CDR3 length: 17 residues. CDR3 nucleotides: TGTGCCAGTAGTTTGACTAGCGGGGACTCTGGGGCCAACGTCCTGACTTTC. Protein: CASSLTSGDSGANVLTF. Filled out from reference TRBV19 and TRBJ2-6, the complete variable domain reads DGGITQSPKYLFRKEGQNVTLSCEQNLNHDAMYWYRQDPGQGLRLIYYSQIVNDFQKGDIAEGYSVSREKKESFPLTVTSAQKNPTAFYLCASSLTSGDSGANVLTFGAGSRLTVL.

For the CDR3, the DNA is TGTGCCATCAGTGGACACGAAAACTATGGCTACACCTTC. It codes for CAISGHENYGYTF. The gene calls are TRBV10-3 and TRBJ1-2; D uncertain. The germline V and J ends were trimmed by 4 bases and 2 bases, with 8 bases remaining between them. Germline-derived CDR1 and CDR2 are ENHRY and SYGVKD. The CDR3 length is 13 residues.

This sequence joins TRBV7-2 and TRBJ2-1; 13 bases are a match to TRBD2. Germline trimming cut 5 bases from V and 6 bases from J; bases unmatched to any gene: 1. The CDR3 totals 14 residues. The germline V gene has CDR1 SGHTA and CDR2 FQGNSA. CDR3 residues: CASSRLAGGNEQFF. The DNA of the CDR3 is TGTGCCAGCAGCAGACTAGCGGGAGGCAATGAGCAGTTCTTC.

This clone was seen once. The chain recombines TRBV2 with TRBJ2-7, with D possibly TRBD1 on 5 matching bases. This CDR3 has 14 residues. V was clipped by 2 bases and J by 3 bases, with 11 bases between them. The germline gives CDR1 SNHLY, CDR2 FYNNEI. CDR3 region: CASSELVDNYEQYF. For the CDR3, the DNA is TGTGCCAGCAGTGAACTCGTGGACAACTACGAGCAGTACTTC.

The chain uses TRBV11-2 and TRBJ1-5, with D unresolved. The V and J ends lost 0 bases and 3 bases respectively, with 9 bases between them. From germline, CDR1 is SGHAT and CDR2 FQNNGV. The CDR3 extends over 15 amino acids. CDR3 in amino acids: CASSLDSGNNQPQHF. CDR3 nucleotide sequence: TGTGCCAGCAGCTTAGATTCAGGAAACAATCAGCCCCAGCATTTT.

Written as DNA, the CDR3 is TGTGCCACCAGCACAGGGACTAGCGGCTACAATGAGCAGTTCTTC. This sequence encodes CATSTGTSGYNEQFF. The chain uses TRBV15 and TRBJ2-1, with 11 bases lining up with TRBD2. The junction had 2 bases not matched to a gene; V was cut back by 4 bases and J by 3 bases. CDR1 is LNHNV and CDR2 is YYDKDF in the germline V gene (reference sequence). The CDR3 covers 15 residues.

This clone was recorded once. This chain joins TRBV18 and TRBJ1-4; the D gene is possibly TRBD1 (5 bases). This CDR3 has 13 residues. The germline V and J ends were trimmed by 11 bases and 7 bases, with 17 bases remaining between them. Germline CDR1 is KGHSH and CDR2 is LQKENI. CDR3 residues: CAAGGGEGEKLFF. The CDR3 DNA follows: TGTGCCGCCGGCGGAGGGGAGGGTGAAAAACTGTTTTTT.

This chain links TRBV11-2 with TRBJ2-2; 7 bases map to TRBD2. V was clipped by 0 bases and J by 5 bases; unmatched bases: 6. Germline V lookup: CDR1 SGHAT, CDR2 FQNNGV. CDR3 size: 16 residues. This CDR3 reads CASSLDWGEGTGELFF. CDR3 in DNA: TGTGCCAGCAGCTTAGATTGGGGGGAGGGGACCGGGGAGCTGTTTTTT.

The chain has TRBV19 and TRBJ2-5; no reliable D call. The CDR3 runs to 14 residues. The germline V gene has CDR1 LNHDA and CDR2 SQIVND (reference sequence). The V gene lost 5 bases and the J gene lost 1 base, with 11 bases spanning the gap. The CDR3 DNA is TGTGCCAGTAGTCCTGACACGGCCCAAGAGACCCAGTACTTC. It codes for CASSPDTAQETQYF. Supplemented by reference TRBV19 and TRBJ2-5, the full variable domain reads DGGITQSPKYLFRKEGQNVTLSCEQNLNHDAMYWYRQDPGQGLRLIYYSQIVNDFQKGDIAEGYSVSREKKESFPLTVTSAQKNPTAFYLCASSPDTAQETQYFGPGTRLLVL.

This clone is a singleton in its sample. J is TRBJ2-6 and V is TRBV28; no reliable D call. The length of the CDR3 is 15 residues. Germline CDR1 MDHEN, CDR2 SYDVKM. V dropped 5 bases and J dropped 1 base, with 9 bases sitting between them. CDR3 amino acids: CASSPTGSGANVLTF. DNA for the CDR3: TGTGCCAGCAGTCCCACGGGTTCTGGGGCCAACGTCCTGACTTTC.

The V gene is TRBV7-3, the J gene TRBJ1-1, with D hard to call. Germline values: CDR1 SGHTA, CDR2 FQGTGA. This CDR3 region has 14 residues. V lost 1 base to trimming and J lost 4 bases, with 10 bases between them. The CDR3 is CASSLMGSGTEAFF. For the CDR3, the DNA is TGTGCCAGCAGCTTAATGGGGAGCGGCACTGAAGCTTTCTTT.

The CDR3 reads CASSFQTSSYEQYF. CDR3 nucleotides: TGTGCCAGCAGCTTCCAGACAAGCTCCTACGAGCAGTACTTC. This sequence joins TRBV7-8 and TRBJ2-7; unclear D gene. With 3 bases removed from V and 0 bases from J, the gap between germline ends came to 9 bases. Germline V gene lookup returns CDR1 SGHVS and CDR2 FQNEAQ. The CDR3 covers 14 residues.

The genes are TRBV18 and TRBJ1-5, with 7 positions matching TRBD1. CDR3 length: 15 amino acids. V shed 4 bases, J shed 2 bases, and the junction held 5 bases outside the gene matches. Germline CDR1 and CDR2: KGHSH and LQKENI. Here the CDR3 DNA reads TGTGCCAGCTCACAGGCAACAGGGGGCAATCAGCCCCAGCATTTT. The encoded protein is CASSQATGGNQPQHF.

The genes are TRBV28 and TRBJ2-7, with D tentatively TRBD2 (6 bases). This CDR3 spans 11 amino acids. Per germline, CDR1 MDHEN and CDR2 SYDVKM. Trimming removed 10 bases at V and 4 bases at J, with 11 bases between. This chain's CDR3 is CAIKEGYEQYF. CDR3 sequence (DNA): TGTGCCATCAAGGAGGGTTACGAGCAGTACTTC.

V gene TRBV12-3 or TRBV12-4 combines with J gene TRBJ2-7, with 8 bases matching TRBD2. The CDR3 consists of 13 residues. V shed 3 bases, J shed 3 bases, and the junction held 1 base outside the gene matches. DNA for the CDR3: TGTGCCAGCAGTTTTAGCGGGAACTACGAGCAGTACTTC. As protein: CASSFSGNYEQYF.

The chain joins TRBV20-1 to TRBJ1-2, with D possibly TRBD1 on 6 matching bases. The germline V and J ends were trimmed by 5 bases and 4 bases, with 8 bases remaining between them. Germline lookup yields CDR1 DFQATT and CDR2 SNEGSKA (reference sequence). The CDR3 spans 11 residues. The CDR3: CSAPDSYGYTF. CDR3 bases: TGCAGTGCTCCGGACAGCTATGGCTACACCTTC.

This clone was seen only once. In DNA form, the CDR3 reads TGTGCCACCAGCAGGGGCCTGTCCACTAGCACAGATACGCAGTATTTT. Its translation is CATSRGLSTSTDTQYF. The chain is built from TRBV15 and TRBJ2-3; D gene ambiguous. The CDR3 length is 16 residues. Germline lookup yields CDR1 LNHNV and CDR2 YYDKDF (reference sequence). V was shortened by 3 bases and J by 0 bases, with 13 bases between the two germline ends.

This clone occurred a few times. The CDR3 DNA sequence: TGCAGCGTTGGATACGAAAGGGCGGACATGAACACTGAAGCTTTCTTT. This encodes CSVGYERADMNTEAFF. The V gene is TRBV29-1, the J gene TRBJ1-1; TRBD1 is a possible D gene (5 bases). CDR1 is SQVTM and CDR2 is ANQGSEA in the germline V gene. V lost 4 bases and J 0 bases, leaving 18 bases between the germline ends. The CDR3 length is 16 residues. Together with reference TRBV29-1 and TRBJ1-1, the CDR3 gives the full variable domain: SAVISQKPSRDICQRGTSLTIQCQVDSQVTMMFWYRQQPGQSLTLIATANQGSEATYESGFVIDKFPISRPNLTFSTLTVSNMSPEDSSIYLCSVGYERADMNTEAFFGQGTRLTVV.

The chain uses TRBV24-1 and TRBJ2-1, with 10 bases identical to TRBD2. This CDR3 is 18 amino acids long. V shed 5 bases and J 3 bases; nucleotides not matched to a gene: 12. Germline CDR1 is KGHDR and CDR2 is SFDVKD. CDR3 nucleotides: TGTGCCACCAGTGGGCTAGCGGGAGAGGGGGCTCTCTACAATGAGCAGTTCTTC. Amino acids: CATSGLAGEGALYNEQFF.

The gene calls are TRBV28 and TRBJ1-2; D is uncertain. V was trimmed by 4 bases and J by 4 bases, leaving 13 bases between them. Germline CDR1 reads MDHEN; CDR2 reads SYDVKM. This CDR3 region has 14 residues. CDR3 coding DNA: TGTGCCAGCAGTTCCGGCCTTCGGGGCTATGGCTACACCTTC. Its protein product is CASSSGLRGYGYTF.